This TCR beta chain stems from a study of T cell responses to AZD1222 COVID-19 vaccine. The CDR3 is made up of 15 amino acids. CDR1 and CDR2 (germline): SGDLS, YYNGEE. The V and J ends lost 4 bases and 4 bases, in that order; junction bases with no gene match: 9. Notes on the study in general: Among vaccine-associated CD4 TCRs, coverage spanned spike, with dominance at 160-218 and 743-854. Two AZD1222 doses significantly raised spike-specific TCR breadth and depth over controls.

A note on this clone: Antigen specificity is unknown.

The table came from immunoSEQ multiplex PCR; TCRdb's copy has only in-frame clones and leaves some out. In the table there are under 50,000 clones, over 75% of which are singletons. The sequence derives from an adult who received the MenACWY meningococcal vaccine as a control. The V and J genes are TRBV9 and TRBJ1-2, with 8 bases fitting TRBD1. The sequencing used peripheral blood, collected 28 days after the second dose of the MenACWY control vaccine. This chain's CDR3 is CASSPGGQVLYGYTF. CDR3 sequence (DNA): TGTGCCAGCAGCCCAGGGGGCCAGGTTCTCTATGGCTACACCTTC.